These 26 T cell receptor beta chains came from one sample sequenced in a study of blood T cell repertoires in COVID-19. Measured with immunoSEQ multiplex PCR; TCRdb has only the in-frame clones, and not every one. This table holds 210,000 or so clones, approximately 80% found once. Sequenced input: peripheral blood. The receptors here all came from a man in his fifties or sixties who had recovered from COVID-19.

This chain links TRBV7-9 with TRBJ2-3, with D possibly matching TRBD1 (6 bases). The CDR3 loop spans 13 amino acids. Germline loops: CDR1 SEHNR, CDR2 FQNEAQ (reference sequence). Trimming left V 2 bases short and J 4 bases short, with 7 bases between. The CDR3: CASSLPGADTQYF. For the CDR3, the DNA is TGTGCCAGCAGCTTACCAGGGGCAGATACGCAGTATTTT.

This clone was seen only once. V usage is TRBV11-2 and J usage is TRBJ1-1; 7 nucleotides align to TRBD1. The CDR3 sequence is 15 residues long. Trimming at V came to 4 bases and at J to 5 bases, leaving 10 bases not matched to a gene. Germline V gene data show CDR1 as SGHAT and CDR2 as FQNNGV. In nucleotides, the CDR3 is TGTGCCAGCAGCTCGTACAGGGGATCGGGGACTGAAGCTTTCTTT. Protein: CASSSYRGSGTEAFF.

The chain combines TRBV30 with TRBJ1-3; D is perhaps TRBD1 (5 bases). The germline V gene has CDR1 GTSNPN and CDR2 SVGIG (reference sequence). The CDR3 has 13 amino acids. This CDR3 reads CGTDMFSGNTIYF. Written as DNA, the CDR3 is TGTGGTACGGACATGTTCTCTGGAAACACCATATATTTT. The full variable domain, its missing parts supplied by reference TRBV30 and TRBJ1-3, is SQTIHQWPATLVQPVGSPLSLECTVEGTSNPNLYWYRQAAGRGLQLLFYSVGIGQISSEVPQNLSASRPQDRQFILSSKKLLLSDSGFYLCGTDMFSGNTIYFGEGSWLTVV.

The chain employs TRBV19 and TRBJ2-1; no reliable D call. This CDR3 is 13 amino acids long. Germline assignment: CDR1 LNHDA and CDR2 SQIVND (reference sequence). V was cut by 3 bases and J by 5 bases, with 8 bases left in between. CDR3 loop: CASSILANNEQFF. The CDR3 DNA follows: TGTGCCAGTAGTATTCTGGCAAACAATGAGCAGTTCTTC.

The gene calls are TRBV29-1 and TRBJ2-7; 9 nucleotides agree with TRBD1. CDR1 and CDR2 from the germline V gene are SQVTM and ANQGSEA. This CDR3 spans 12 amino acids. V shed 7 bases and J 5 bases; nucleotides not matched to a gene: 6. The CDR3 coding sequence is TGCAGCGGGCGGGACAGGGCCAACGAGCAGTACTTC. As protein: CSGRDRANEQYF.

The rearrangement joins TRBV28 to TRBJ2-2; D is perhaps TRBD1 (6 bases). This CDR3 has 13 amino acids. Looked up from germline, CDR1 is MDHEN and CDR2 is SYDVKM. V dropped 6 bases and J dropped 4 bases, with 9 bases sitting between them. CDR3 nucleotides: TGTGCCAGCAGGGGGGCAAGCACCGGGGAGCTGTTTTTT. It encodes CASRGASTGELFF.

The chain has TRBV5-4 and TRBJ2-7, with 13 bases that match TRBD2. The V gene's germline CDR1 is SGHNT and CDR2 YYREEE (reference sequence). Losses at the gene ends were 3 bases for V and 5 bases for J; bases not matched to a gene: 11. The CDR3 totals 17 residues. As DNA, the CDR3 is TGTGCCAGCAGCTCCGGACTAGCGGGAGTAACTACCCACGAGCAGTACTTC. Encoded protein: CASSSGLAGVTTHEQYF.

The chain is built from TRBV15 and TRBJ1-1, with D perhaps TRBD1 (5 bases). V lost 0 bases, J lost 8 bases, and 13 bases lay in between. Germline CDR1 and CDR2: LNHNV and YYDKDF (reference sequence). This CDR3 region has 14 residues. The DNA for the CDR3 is TGTGCCACCAGCAGAGATCTTGTGTCAGGGGAAGCTTTCTTT. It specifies CATSRDLVSGEAFF.

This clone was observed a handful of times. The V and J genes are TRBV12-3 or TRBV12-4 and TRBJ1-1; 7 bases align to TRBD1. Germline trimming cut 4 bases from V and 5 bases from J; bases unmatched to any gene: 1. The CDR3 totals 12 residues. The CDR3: CASSSGGTEAFF. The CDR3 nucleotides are TGTGCCAGCAGTTCAGGGGGTACTGAAGCTTTCTTT.

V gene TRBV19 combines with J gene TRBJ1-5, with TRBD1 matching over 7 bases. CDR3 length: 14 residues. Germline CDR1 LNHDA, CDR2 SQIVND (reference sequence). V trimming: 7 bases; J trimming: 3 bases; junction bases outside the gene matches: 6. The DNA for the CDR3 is TGTGCCAGTAACAGGGGAGGCCACAATCAGCCCCAGCATTTT. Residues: CASNRGGHNQPQHF.

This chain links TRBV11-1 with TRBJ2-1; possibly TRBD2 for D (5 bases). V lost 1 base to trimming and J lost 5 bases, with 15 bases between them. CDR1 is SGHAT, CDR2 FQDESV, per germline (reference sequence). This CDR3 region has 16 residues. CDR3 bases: TGTGCCAGCAGCTTAGATGGTGGGAGTTTCAACAATGAGCAGTTCTTC. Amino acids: CASSLDGGSFNNEQFF.

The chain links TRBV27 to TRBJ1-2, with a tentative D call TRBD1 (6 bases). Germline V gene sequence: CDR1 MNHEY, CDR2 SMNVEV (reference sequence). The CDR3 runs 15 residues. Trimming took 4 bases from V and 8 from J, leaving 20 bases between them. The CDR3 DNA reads TGTGCCAGCAGTTCGATGGGGGCAGGGTGGAGCGGCTACACCTTC. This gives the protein CASSSMGAGWSGYTF.

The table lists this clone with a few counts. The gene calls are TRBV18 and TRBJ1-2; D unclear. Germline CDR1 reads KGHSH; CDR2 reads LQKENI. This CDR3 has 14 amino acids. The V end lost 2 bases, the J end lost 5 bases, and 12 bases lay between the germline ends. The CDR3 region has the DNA TGTGCCAGCTCACCATATCGGGTTGAGTATGGCTACACCTTC. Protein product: CASSPYRVEYGYTF.

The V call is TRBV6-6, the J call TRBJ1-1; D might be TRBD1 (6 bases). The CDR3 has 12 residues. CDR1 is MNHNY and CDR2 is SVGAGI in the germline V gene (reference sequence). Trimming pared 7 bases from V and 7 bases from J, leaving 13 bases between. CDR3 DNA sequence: TGTGCCAGCAAGGGACAAGAAGATGAAGCTTTCTTT. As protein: CASKGQEDEAFF.

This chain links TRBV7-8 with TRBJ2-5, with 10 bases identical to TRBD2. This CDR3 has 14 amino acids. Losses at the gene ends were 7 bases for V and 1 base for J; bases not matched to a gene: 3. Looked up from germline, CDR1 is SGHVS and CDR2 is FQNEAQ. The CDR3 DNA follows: TGTGCCAGCACTAGCGGGAGTAGCCAAGAGACCCAGTACTTC. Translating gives CASTSGSSQETQYF. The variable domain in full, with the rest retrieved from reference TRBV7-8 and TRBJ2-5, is GAGVSQSPRYKVAKRGQDVALRCDPISGHVSLFWYQQALGQGPEFLTYFQNEAQLDKSGLPSDRFFAERPEGSVSTLKIQRTQQEDSAVYLCASTSGSSQETQYFGPGTRLLVL.

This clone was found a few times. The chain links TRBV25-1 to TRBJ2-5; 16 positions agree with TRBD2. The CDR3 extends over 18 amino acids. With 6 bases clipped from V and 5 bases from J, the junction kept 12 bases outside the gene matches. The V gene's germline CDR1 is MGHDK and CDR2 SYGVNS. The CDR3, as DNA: TGTGCCAGCAGCGTGGGACTAGCGGGAGGGCCCTTCAGTGAGACCCAGTACTTC. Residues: CASSVGLAGGPFSETQYF.

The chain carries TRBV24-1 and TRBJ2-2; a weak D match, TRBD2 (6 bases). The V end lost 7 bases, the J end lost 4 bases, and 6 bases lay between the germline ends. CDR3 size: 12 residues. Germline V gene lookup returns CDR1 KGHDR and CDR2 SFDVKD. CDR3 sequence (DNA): TGTGCCACCAGGGGGGGCACCGGGGAGCTGTTTTTT. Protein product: CATRGGTGELFF.

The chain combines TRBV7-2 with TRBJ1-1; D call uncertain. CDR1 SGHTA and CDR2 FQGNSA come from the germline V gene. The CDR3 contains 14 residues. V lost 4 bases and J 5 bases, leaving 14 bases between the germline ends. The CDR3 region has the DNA TGTGCCAGCAGCTCGATACCTTCGGGGACTGAAGCTTTCTTT. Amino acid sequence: CASSSIPSGTEAFF. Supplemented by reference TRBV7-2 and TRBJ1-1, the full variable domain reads GAGVSQSPSNKVTEKGKDVELRCDPISGHTALYWYRQSLGQGLEFLIYFQGNSAPDKSGLPSDRFSAERTGGSVSTLTIQRTQQEDSAVYLCASSSIPSGTEAFFGQGTRLTVV.

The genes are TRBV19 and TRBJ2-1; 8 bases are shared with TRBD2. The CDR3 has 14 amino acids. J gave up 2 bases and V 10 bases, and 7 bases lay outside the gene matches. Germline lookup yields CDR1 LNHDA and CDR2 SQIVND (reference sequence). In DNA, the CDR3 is TGTGCCACTTTAAGCGGGAGAACCTACAATGAGCAGTTCTTC. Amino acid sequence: CATLSGRTYNEQFF.

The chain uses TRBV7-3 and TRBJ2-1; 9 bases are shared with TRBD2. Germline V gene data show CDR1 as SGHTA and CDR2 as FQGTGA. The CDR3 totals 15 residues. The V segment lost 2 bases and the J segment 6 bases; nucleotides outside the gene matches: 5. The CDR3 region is CASSLEAGGLNEQFF. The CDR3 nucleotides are TGTGCCAGCAGCTTAGAAGCGGGAGGACTCAATGAGCAGTTCTTC.

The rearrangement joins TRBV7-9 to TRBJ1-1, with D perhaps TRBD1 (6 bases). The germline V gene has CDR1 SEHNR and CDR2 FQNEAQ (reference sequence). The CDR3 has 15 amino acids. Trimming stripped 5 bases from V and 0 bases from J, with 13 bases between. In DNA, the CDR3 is TGTGCCAGCAGCGCCTCTTGGACAGTGAACACTGAAGCTTTCTTT. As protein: CASSASWTVNTEAFF.

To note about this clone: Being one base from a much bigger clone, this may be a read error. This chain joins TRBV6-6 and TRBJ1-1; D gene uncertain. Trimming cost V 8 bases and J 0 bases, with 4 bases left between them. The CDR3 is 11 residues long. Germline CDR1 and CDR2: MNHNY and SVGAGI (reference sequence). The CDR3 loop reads CASLMNTEAFF. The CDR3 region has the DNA TGTGCCAGCCTTATGAACACTGAAGCTTTCTTT.

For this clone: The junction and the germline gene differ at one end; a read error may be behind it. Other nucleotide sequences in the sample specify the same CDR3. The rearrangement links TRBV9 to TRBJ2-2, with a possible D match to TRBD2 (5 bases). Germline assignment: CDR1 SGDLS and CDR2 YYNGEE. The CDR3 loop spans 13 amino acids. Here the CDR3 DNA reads TGTGCCAGCAGCGTATATGTCACCGGGGAGCTATTTTTT. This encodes CASSVYVTGELFF.

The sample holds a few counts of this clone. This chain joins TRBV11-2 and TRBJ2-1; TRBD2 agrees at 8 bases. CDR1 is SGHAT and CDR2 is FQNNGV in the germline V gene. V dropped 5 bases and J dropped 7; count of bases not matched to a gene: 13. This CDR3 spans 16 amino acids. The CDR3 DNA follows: TGTGCCAGCAGCCTACGGGGGTCCGGGACTAGGAATGAGCAGTTCTTC. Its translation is CASSLRGSGTRNEQFF.

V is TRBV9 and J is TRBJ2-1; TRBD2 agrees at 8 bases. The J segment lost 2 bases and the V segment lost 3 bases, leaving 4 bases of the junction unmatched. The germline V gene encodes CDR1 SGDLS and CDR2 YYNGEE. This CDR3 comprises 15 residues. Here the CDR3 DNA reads TGTGCCAGCAGCGGCTTAGCGGGACCCTACAATGAGCAGTTCTTC. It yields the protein CASSGLAGPYNEQFF.

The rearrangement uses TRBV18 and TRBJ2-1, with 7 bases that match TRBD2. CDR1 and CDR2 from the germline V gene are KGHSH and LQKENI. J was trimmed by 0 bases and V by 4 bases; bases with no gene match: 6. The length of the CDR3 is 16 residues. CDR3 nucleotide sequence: TGTGCCAGCTCACTAAGGGGCGGGAGCTCCTACAATGAGCAGTTCTTC. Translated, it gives CASSLRGGSSYNEQFF.